Listed below are T cell receptor beta chains from one sample, sequenced in a study of identical twins. TCRdb re-called the 5' RACE reads with MiXCR, one entry per CDR3 protein. The sample yields about 480,000 distinct CDR3 sequences, 11% to 15% seen once. The sample was also linked to a second study, of yellow fever vaccine responses in identical twins.

Sequences were obtained from CD4+ T cells sorted from blood. These TCRs come from a woman younger than 35 in good health. CDR3s include the opening cysteine and the closing phenylalanine or tryptophan. The D gene is left open where the match is weak. The listing skips clone size in some rows; elsewhere it reads once, few, many or a size class.

v_gene: TRBV10-2; j_gene: TRBJ2-3; abundance: -; len: 13; d_gene: -; CDR3nt: TGCGCCAGCAGTCCTGCCCCATTAGGCACGCAGTATTTT; CDR3aa: CASSPAPLGTQYF
v_gene: TRBV20-1; j_gene: TRBJ2-3; abundance: few; len: 11; d_gene: -; CDR3nt: TGCAGTGCTAGAAGCACAGATACGCAGTATTTT; CDR3aa: CSARSTDTQYF
v_gene: TRBV19; j_gene: TRBJ2-5; abundance: -; len: 13; d_gene: -; CDR3nt: TGTGCCAGTAGCAGGCGGCGGGCGGAGACCCAGTACTTC; CDR3aa: CASSRRRAETQYF
v_gene: TRBV25-1; j_gene: TRBJ2-7; abundance: few; len: 11; d_gene: -; CDR3nt: TGTGCCAGCAGTGAATTTGACGAGCAGTACTTC; CDR3aa: CASSEFDEQYF
v_gene: TRBV12-3/TRBV12-4; j_gene: TRBJ2-7; abundance: -; len: 12; d_gene: -; CDR3nt: TGTGCCAGCAGGCAACAGGGCTACGAGCAGTACTTC; CDR3aa: CASRQQGYEQYF
v_gene: TRBV28; j_gene: TRBJ2-7; abundance: few; len: 12; d_gene: -; CDR3nt: TGTGCCAGCACCAACGCGATCGGCGAGCAGTACTTC; CDR3aa: CASTNAIGEQYF
v_gene: TRBV5-1; j_gene: TRBJ2-7; abundance: -; len: 15; d_gene: TRBD1; CDR3nt: TGCGCCAGCAGCTTGGCCAGGACAGGTGAATACGAGCAGTACTTC; CDR3aa: CASSLARTGEYEQYF
v_gene: TRBV7-2; j_gene: TRBJ2-7; abundance: few; len: 13; d_gene: -; CDR3nt: TGTGCCAGCAGCTTTAATAGCGGCTACGAGCAGTACTTC; CDR3aa: CASSFNSGYEQYF
v_gene: TRBV3-1; j_gene: TRBJ2-3; abundance: -; len: 14; d_gene: -; CDR3nt: TGTGCCAGCAGCCAAGGGGACCCCGCGAGACCGCAGTATTTT; CDR3aa: CASSQGDPARPQYF
v_gene: TRBV28; j_gene: TRBJ2-3; abundance: many; len: 15; d_gene: TRBD2; CDR3nt: TGTGCCAGCAGTTCGACTAGCGGACGCACAGATACGCAGTATTTT; CDR3aa: CASSSTSGRTDTQYF
v_gene: TRBV7-9; j_gene: TRBJ2-3; abundance: few; len: 14; d_gene: TRBD1; CDR3nt: TGTGCCAGCAGCCCCTTGGGACAGACAGATACGCAGTATTTT; CDR3aa: CASSPLGQTDTQYF
v_gene: TRBV6-2/TRBV6-3; j_gene: TRBJ2-3; abundance: few; len: 20; d_gene: TRBD2; CDR3nt: TGTGCCAGCAGTCGTCCCGGAGGCGGGGGGGCCCTTTCGGTGGCAGATACGCAGTATTTT; CDR3aa: CASSRPGGGGALSVADTQYF
v_gene: TRBV7-9; j_gene: TRBJ1-2; abundance: few; len: 12; d_gene: -; CDR3nt: TGTGCCAGCAGCTTAGCGGGGGGGACCGCCACCTTC; CDR3aa: CASSLAGGTATF
v_gene: TRBV12-3/TRBV12-4; j_gene: TRBJ2-1; abundance: -; len: 13; d_gene: TRBD2; CDR3nt: TGTGCCAGCAGTCACGGGACTAGCGTTGAGCAGTTCTTC; CDR3aa: CASSHGTSVEQFF
v_gene: TRBV19; j_gene: TRBJ2-2; abundance: few; len: 10; d_gene: -; CDR3nt: TGTGCCAGTGGACCCGGGGAGCTGTTTTTT; CDR3aa: CASGPGELFF
v_gene: TRBV7-2; j_gene: TRBJ1-2; abundance: few; len: 17; d_gene: -; CDR3nt: TGTGCCAGCAGCTCCTGGGGACGAAACACAGAGAACTATGGCTACACCTTC; CDR3aa: CASSSWGRNTENYGYTF
v_gene: TRBV4-2; j_gene: TRBJ2-5; abundance: -; len: 14; d_gene: TRBD1; CDR3nt: TGTGCCAGCAGTCGCCCGGACAGGGGAGAGACCCAGTACTTC; CDR3aa: CASSRPDRGETQYF
v_gene: TRBV20-1; j_gene: TRBJ2-7; abundance: -; len: 13; d_gene: -; CDR3nt: TGCAGTGCTAGTGGTCAAGGCCTCTACGAGCAGTACTTC; CDR3aa: CSASGQGLYEQYF
v_gene: TRBV10-3; j_gene: TRBJ1-1; abundance: many; len: 13; d_gene: -; CDR3nt: TGTGCCATCAGTGGTCTAGAGAACACTGAAGCTTTCTTT; CDR3aa: CAISGLENTEAFF
v_gene: TRBV12-3/TRBV12-4; j_gene: TRBJ2-1; abundance: -; len: 16; d_gene: -; CDR3nt: TGTGCCAGCAGTTTAGCCACAAACTCTCTTTACAATGAGCAGTTCTTC; CDR3aa: CASSLATNSLYNEQFF
v_gene: TRBV6-5; j_gene: TRBJ2-7; abundance: -; len: 14; d_gene: TRBD1; CDR3nt: TGTGCCAGCAGTTACTCGAGGACAGGGTACGAGCAGTACTTC; CDR3aa: CASSYSRTGYEQYF
v_gene: TRBV11-2; j_gene: TRBJ2-2; abundance: few; len: 18; d_gene: TRBD2; CDR3nt: TGTGCCAGCAGCCCCCGAGGTAGCGGGGGGCAGAACACCGGGGAGCTGTTTTTT; CDR3aa: CASSPRGSGGQNTGELFF
v_gene: TRBV3-1; j_gene: TRBJ2-3; abundance: many; len: 14; d_gene: -; CDR3nt: TGTGCCAGCAGCCGTAAGGCCTTGGTCGGTACGCAGTATTTT; CDR3aa: CASSRKALVGTQYF
v_gene: TRBV5-1; j_gene: TRBJ2-7; abundance: -; len: 14; d_gene: -; CDR3nt: TGCGCCAGCAGCTTGATGTCAGGGGTGGACGAGCAGTACTTC; CDR3aa: CASSLMSGVDEQYF
v_gene: TRBV5-1; j_gene: TRBJ1-1; abundance: few; len: 13; d_gene: -; CDR3nt: TGCGCCAGCAGCTTTCAGGGAGGCACTGAAGCTTTCTTT; CDR3aa: CASSFQGGTEAFF
v_gene: TRBV6-5; j_gene: TRBJ2-5; abundance: -; len: 14; d_gene: -; CDR3nt: TGTGCCAGCAGTTATCTGGGGTCACAAGAGACCCAGTACTTC; CDR3aa: CASSYLGSQETQYF
v_gene: TRBV4-3; j_gene: TRBJ1-5; abundance: many; len: 13; d_gene: -; CDR3nt: TGCGCCAGCAGCCATGGTGGGAATCAGCCCCAGCATTTT; CDR3aa: CASSHGGNQPQHF
v_gene: TRBV2; j_gene: TRBJ2-1; abundance: many; len: 12; d_gene: -; CDR3nt: TGTGCCAGCAGGGACGTTAACAATGAGCAGTTCTTC; CDR3aa: CASRDVNNEQFF
v_gene: TRBV5-1; j_gene: TRBJ1-4; abundance: -; len: 14; d_gene: -; CDR3nt: TGCGCCAGCAGCACGGGACGGGACGCTGAAAAACTGTTTTTT; CDR3aa: CASSTGRDAEKLFF
v_gene: TRBV30; j_gene: TRBJ2-5; abundance: -; len: 16; d_gene: -; CDR3nt: TGTGCCTGGAGTGTACTTCGCGCGGGATTCTCGGAGACCCAGTACTTC; CDR3aa: CAWSVLRAGFSETQYF
v_gene: TRBV7-9; j_gene: TRBJ2-6; abundance: -; len: 17; d_gene: -; CDR3nt: TGTGCCAGCAGCTCTACAACAGGGAACCCTGGGGCCAACGTCCTGACTTTC; CDR3aa: CASSSTTGNPGANVLTF
v_gene: TRBV6-1; j_gene: TRBJ1-6; abundance: once; len: 15; d_gene: TRBD1; CDR3nt: TGTGCCAGCAAATCCACCGGGACAGGGGTTTCACCCCTCCACTTT; CDR3aa: CASKSTGTGVSPLHF
v_gene: TRBV24-1; j_gene: TRBJ2-2; abundance: -; len: 16; d_gene: -; CDR3nt: TGTGCCACCAGTGATTTGGGGCGAGAGGACACCGGGGAGCTGTTTTTT; CDR3aa: CATSDLGREDTGELFF
v_gene: TRBV4-1; j_gene: TRBJ2-5; abundance: -; len: 15; d_gene: TRBD2; CDR3nt: TGCGCCAGCAGCCCGGGGACTAGAGTACAAGAGACCCAGTACTTC; CDR3aa: CASSPGTRVQETQYF
v_gene: TRBV29-1; j_gene: TRBJ1-1; abundance: -; len: 13; d_gene: TRBD1; CDR3nt: TGCAGCGTCCGGCGGGCAGGGGGCACTGAAGCTTTCTTT; CDR3aa: CSVRRAGGTEAFF
v_gene: TRBV28; j_gene: TRBJ2-1; abundance: few; len: 17; d_gene: TRBD2; CDR3nt: TGTGCCAGCAGTTTATGGGGTAGCGGGAGTTTTCGCAATGAGCAGTTCTTC; CDR3aa: CASSLWGSGSFRNEQFF
v_gene: TRBV3-1; j_gene: TRBJ2-7; abundance: -; len: 14; d_gene: TRBD1; CDR3nt: TGTGCCAGCAGCCAAACAGGGGGCCGGGACGAGCAGTACTTC; CDR3aa: CASSQTGGRDEQYF
v_gene: TRBV3-1; j_gene: TRBJ2-3; abundance: few; len: 14; d_gene: -; CDR3nt: TGTGCCAGCAGGGAGGGATTTGCAACAGATACGCAGTATTTT; CDR3aa: CASREGFATDTQYF
v_gene: TRBV28; j_gene: TRBJ2-7; abundance: -; len: 14; d_gene: TRBD1; CDR3nt: TGTGCCAGCATCTCCGGGACAGCCGTTTACGAGCAGTACTTC; CDR3aa: CASISGTAVYEQYF
v_gene: TRBV7-2; j_gene: TRBJ2-7; abundance: few; len: 16; d_gene: -; CDR3nt: TGTGCCAGCAGCTTACTTCAGGGGCGAGGGGCCTACGAGCAGTACTTC; CDR3aa: CASSLLQGRGAYEQYF
v_gene: TRBV7-9; j_gene: TRBJ2-7; abundance: -; len: 13; d_gene: TRBD1; CDR3nt: TGTGCCAGCAGCTTAACAGGGGTAGGCGAGCAGTACTTC; CDR3aa: CASSLTGVGEQYF
v_gene: TRBV2; j_gene: TRBJ2-3; abundance: -; len: 14; d_gene: TRBD1; CDR3nt: TGTGCCAGCAGTGCCGGACAGGACACAGATACGCAGTATTTT; CDR3aa: CASSAGQDTDTQYF
v_gene: TRBV6-5; j_gene: TRBJ2-4; abundance: -; len: 13; d_gene: -; CDR3nt: TGTGCCAGCAGTTTCCTAGACGCGGACATTCAGTACTTC; CDR3aa: CASSFLDADIQYF
v_gene: TRBV20-1; j_gene: TRBJ2-1; abundance: many; len: 13; d_gene: -; CDR3nt: TGCAGTGCTAGAGATTCCCCCTACAATGAGCAGTTCTTC; CDR3aa: CSARDSPYNEQFF
v_gene: TRBV14; j_gene: TRBJ2-3; abundance: few; len: 14; d_gene: -; CDR3nt: TGTGCCAGCAGCCAAGTTATGGGGACAGATACGCAGTATTTT; CDR3aa: CASSQVMGTDTQYF
v_gene: TRBV4-3; j_gene: TRBJ2-2; abundance: few; len: 14; d_gene: -; CDR3nt: TGCGCCAGCAGCCAAGAGCTTCTGTTGGGGGAGCTGTTTTTT; CDR3aa: CASSQELLLGELFF
v_gene: TRBV9; j_gene: TRBJ2-3; abundance: few; len: 15; d_gene: -; CDR3nt: TGTGCCAGCAGCACCGATGGAGGGGCTGCAGATACGCAGTATTTT; CDR3aa: CASSTDGGAADTQYF
v_gene: TRBV20-1; j_gene: TRBJ2-3; abundance: -; len: 13; d_gene: -; CDR3nt: TGCAGTGCGGGTAGCGTGGGCATAGATACGCAGTATTTT; CDR3aa: CSAGSVGIDTQYF
v_gene: TRBV6-5; j_gene: TRBJ2-6; abundance: few; len: 16; d_gene: -; CDR3nt: TGTGCCAGCAGTTACTCATGGGGCTCTGGGGCCAACGTCCTGACTTTC; CDR3aa: CASSYSWGSGANVLTF
v_gene: TRBV2; j_gene: TRBJ2-7; abundance: few; len: 14; d_gene: TRBD1; CDR3nt: TGTGCCAGCAGAGTAACAGGGGGCGTCTACGAGCAGTACTTC; CDR3aa: CASRVTGGVYEQYF
v_gene: TRBV5-1; j_gene: TRBJ2-1; abundance: -; len: 15; d_gene: -; CDR3nt: TGCGCCAGCAGCTTGGTATTGACGGGGGGCGGTGAGCAGTTCTTC; CDR3aa: CASSLVLTGGGEQFF
v_gene: TRBV7-9; j_gene: TRBJ2-1; abundance: -; len: 16; d_gene: TRBD2; CDR3nt: TGTGCCAGCACCGTCCTAGCGGGAGGGATCTTCTATGGGCAGTTCTTC; CDR3aa: CASTVLAGGIFYGQFF
v_gene: TRBV20-1; j_gene: TRBJ2-3; abundance: -; len: 11; d_gene: -; CDR3nt: TGCAGTGGTTGGTTTTTAACTGTGCAGTATTTT; CDR3aa: CSGWFLTVQYF